Following are 31 T cell receptor beta chains from one sample sequenced in a study of T cells after yellow fever vaccination. TCRdb re-called the 5' RACE reads with MiXCR, one entry per CDR3 protein. The sample has 310,000 or so distinct CDR3 sequences, roughly 3.5% seen once; the top ten hold 20% to 30%. Here the sequenced sample was PBMCs, taken on the day of the yellow fever booster vaccination. The receptors here all came from a man between 18 and 35 years old who received the YFV17D yellow fever vaccine.

In this sample, this clonotype turned up a few times. This rearrangement joins TRBV6-1 to TRBJ2-2, with D possibly matching TRBD1 (6 bases). V lost 11 bases and J lost 3, with 10 bases in between. This CDR3 is built from 12 residues. Germline CDR1 reads MNHNS; CDR2 reads SASEGT. The CDR3 coding sequence is TGTGCCTGCTACAGGGACACCGGGGAGCTGTTTTTT. It codes for CACYRDTGELFF.

This clonotype was seen a few times. V is TRBV6-6 and J is TRBJ2-1, with TRBD1 identical over 11 bases. Germline V gives CDR1 MNHNY, CDR2 SVGAGI (reference sequence). Trimming at V came to 6 bases and at J to 2 bases, leaving 6 bases not matched to a gene. This CDR3 contains 16 residues. CDR3: CASSPPGQGAYNEQFF. CDR3 DNA sequence: TGTGCCAGCAGCCCTCCGGGACAGGGGGCCTACAATGAGCAGTTCTTC.

This sequence joins TRBV9 and TRBJ2-1, with D unresolved. Germline V gene data show CDR1 as SGDLS and CDR2 as YYNGEE. V was trimmed by 0 bases and J by 15 bases, leaving 16 bases between them. This CDR3 comprises 13 residues. The chain's CDR3 is CASSVVMEQTLFF. The CDR3 coding sequence is TGTGCCAGCAGCGTAGTGATGGAGCAGACTCTGTTCTTC.

This clonotype has more than one count but fewer than ten. The chain recombines TRBV2 with TRBJ2-1; 12 nucleotides line up with TRBD2. This CDR3 is 15 amino acids long. J was trimmed by 9 bases and V by 7 bases; bases with no gene match: 10. Germline-derived CDR1 and CDR2 are SNHLY and FYNNEI. The CDR3 DNA reads TGTGCCAGCATGGTCGAGCTAGCGGGGGGGCGTGAGCAGTTCTTC. This gives the protein CASMVELAGGREQFF.

This clonotype was observed many times. The rearrangement uses TRBV20-1 and TRBJ2-7; 7 bases are a match to TRBD1. CDR3 size: 13 residues. V gave up 0 bases and J gave up 12 bases; unmatched junction bases: 11. Germline V lookup: CDR1 DFQATT, CDR2 SNEGSKA (reference sequence). CDR3 amino acids: CSARDAGKGAMYV. The CDR3 nucleotides read TGCAGTGCTAGAGATGCCGGGAAGGGGGCGATGTACGTC.

The CDR3 DNA reads as TGCAGCGTTGATCCGGTAGCGGGGTTCCAAGAGACCCAGTACTTC. Protein product: CSVDPVAGFQETQYF. V is TRBV29-1 and J is TRBJ2-5; 8 nucleotides line up with TRBD2. The CDR3 covers 15 residues. The V gene end was trimmed by 3 bases and the J gene end by 1 base; junction bases not matched to a gene: 7. The germline V gene has CDR1 SQVTM and CDR2 ANQGSEA.

The sample holds many counts of this clonotype. The chain has TRBV24-1 and TRBJ2-2; possibly TRBD1 for D (5 bases). V gave up 11 bases and J gave up 4 bases, with 10 bases separating them. The germline gives CDR1 KGHDR, CDR2 SFDVKD. CDR3 length: 12 amino acids. The CDR3 nucleotides read TGTGCCATTGAAGGGGCCACCGGGGAGCTGTTTTTT. Translation gives CAIEGATGELFF.

This clonotype was detected many times. J is TRBJ2-1 and V is TRBV7-9, with 10 bases fitting TRBD2. The length of the CDR3 is 13 residues. V was clipped by 3 bases and J by 8 bases; unmatched bases: 1. CDR1 SEHNR and CDR2 FQNEAQ come from the germline V gene (reference sequence). The DNA for the CDR3 is TGTGCCAGCAGCTTTACTAGCGGGGATGAGCAGTTCTTC. Amino acid sequence: CASSFTSGDEQFF.

This clonotype was counted a few times. The J gene is TRBJ2-1, the V gene TRBV4-1, with D perhaps TRBD2 (9 bases). Germline CDR1 and CDR2: MGHRA and YSYEKL. V gave up 6 bases and J gave up 7 bases, with 25 bases separating them. The CDR3 has 17 amino acids. The CDR3 loop reads CASRQGAGGPRLNEQFF. CDR3 nucleotide sequence: TGCGCCAGCAGGCAGGGGGCGGGGGGGCCGCGTTTGAATGAGCAGTTCTTC.

This clonotype has a count of ten or more. The chain has TRBV10-1 and TRBJ2-1; 10 bases match TRBD1. Germline CDR1 is WNHNN and CDR2 is SYGVQD (reference sequence). Trimming removed 2 bases from V and 3 bases from J; junction bases left unmatched: 1. The CDR3 is 15 residues long. In nucleotides, the CDR3 is TGCGCCAGCAGTGAGGGACAGGGGGGCTACAATGAGCAGTTCTTC. Translating gives CASSEGQGGYNEQFF.

This clonotype was counted at least ten times. The chain uses TRBV7-2 and TRBJ1-1; 9 nucleotides align to TRBD1. Trimming removed 2 bases from V and 3 bases from J; junction bases left unmatched: 7. Germline CDR1 is SGHTA and CDR2 is FQGNSA. The CDR3 runs to 16 residues. In nucleotides, the CDR3 is TGTGCCAGCAGCTTATTGGACAGGGGAGGGGACACTGAAGCTTTCTTT. It encodes CASSLLDRGGDTEAFF.

The J gene is TRBJ2-5, the V gene TRBV5-4; D call uncertain. CDR1 SGHNT and CDR2 YYREEE come from the germline V gene (reference sequence). The CDR3 totals 13 residues. Trimming took 1 base from V and 4 from J, leaving 8 bases between them. CDR3 bases: TGTGCCAGCAGCTTGACGCCCGGAGAGACCCAGTACTTC. This encodes CASSLTPGETQYF. Drawing the rest from reference TRBV5-4 and TRBJ2-5, the complete variable domain is ETGVTQSPTHLIKTRGQQVTLRCSSQSGHNTVSWYQQALGQGPQFIFQYYREEENGRGNFPPRFSGLQFPNYSSELNVNALELDDSALYLCASSLTPGETQYFGPGTRLLVL.

The table lists this clonotype with many counts. The genes are TRBV5-4 and TRBJ2-5; unclear D gene. The CDR3 loop spans 13 amino acids. Germline V lookup: CDR1 SGHNT, CDR2 YYREEE (reference sequence). V was cut by 0 bases and J by 4 bases, with 7 bases left in between. CDR3 loop: CASSLVTRETQYF. The CDR3 DNA sequence: TGTGCCAGCAGCTTGGTGACCCGAGAGACCCAGTACTTC. The full variable domain, in which reference TRBV5-4 and TRBJ2-5 provide the parts outside the CDR3, is ETGVTQSPTHLIKTRGQQVTLRCSSQSGHNTVSWYQQALGQGPQFIFQYYREEENGRGNFPPRFSGLQFPNYSSELNVNALELDDSALYLCASSLVTRETQYFGPGTRLLVL.

The table lists this clonotype with a few counts. The V and J genes are TRBV6-5 and TRBJ2-3; the match to TRBD2 covers 10 bases. The germline V gene has CDR1 MNHEY and CDR2 SVGAGI. The CDR3 consists of 19 residues. Trimming took 3 bases from V and 0 from J; bases not matched to a gene: 12. The CDR3 is CASSYISSGGPFSTDTQYF. For the CDR3, the DNA is TGTGCCAGCAGTTATATAAGTAGCGGGGGGCCCTTTAGCACAGATACGCAGTATTTT.

The rearrangement joins TRBV13 to TRBJ2-7; 9 nucleotides match TRBD1. J lost 5 bases, V lost 5 bases, and 7 bases had no gene match. Germline assignment: CDR1 PRHDT and CDR2 FYEKMQ (reference sequence). The CDR3 spans 14 residues. CDR3 nucleotide sequence: TGTGCCAGCAGCCCCCGACAGGGGGGCCACGAGCAGTACTTC. This codes for CASSPRQGGHEQYF.

The J gene is TRBJ1-5, the V gene TRBV7-9; 12 bases match TRBD1. With V trimmed by 4 bases and J by 7 bases, 11 bases remained unmatched. CDR3 length: 17 amino acids. Germline values: CDR1 SEHNR, CDR2 FQNEAQ (reference sequence). The CDR3 loop reads CASSSGTGGVLKQPQHF. CDR3 DNA sequence: TGTGCCAGCAGCTCCGGGACAGGGGGCGTTTTAAAACAGCCCCAGCATTTT.

This clonotype was picked up a small number of times. CDR3 residues: CASSEVPPNGAYTNEQFF. The CDR3 DNA is TGTGCCAGCAGTGAAGTGCCTCCGAACGGGGCTTATACAAATGAGCAGTTCTTC. The chain uses TRBV6-1 and TRBJ2-1; D may match TRBD1 or TRBD2 (5 bases each). Germline V lookup: CDR1 MNHNS, CDR2 SASEGT. The CDR3 sequence is 18 residues long. Deletions cut 1 base from V and 7 bases from J, with 23 bases between.

This chain links TRBV20-1 with TRBJ1-1; tentative D call: TRBD1 (6 bases). The CDR3 has 12 amino acids. Germline lookup yields CDR1 DFQATT and CDR2 SNEGSKA (reference sequence). CDR3 nucleotide sequence: TGCAGCCCCGCACAGGTAGGGGGTGAAGCTTTCTTT. Its translation is CSPAQVGGEAFF.

The sample holds a few counts of this clonotype. V is TRBV28 and J is TRBJ2-3; unclear D gene. The CDR3 extends over 12 amino acids. Per the germline V gene, CDR1 is MDHEN and CDR2 is SYDVKM. V lost 5 bases to trimming and J lost 3 bases, with 6 bases between them. The CDR3 reads CASSTTTDTQYF. The CDR3 nucleotides read TGTGCCAGCAGTACCACTACAGATACGCAGTATTTT.

This clonotype was counted between two and nine times. The CDR3 region has the DNA TGTGCCAGCTGTGTCTCACGAAGCTCCTACAATGAGCAGTTCTTC. This codes for CASCVSRSSYNEQFF. V gene TRBV7-2 combines with J gene TRBJ2-1; D is unresolved. V gave up 8 bases and J gave up 0 bases, with 14 bases separating them. Germline CDR1 reads SGHTA; CDR2 reads FQGNSA. The CDR3 covers 15 residues. Complete variable domain (other parts from reference TRBV7-2 and TRBJ2-1): GAGVSQSPSNKVTEKGKDVELRCDPISGHTALYWYRQSLGQGLEFLIYFQGNSAPDKSGLPSDRFSAERTGGSVSTLTIQRTQQEDSAVYLCASCVSRSSYNEQFFGPGTRLTVL.

There are many counts of this clonotype. The chain combines TRBV7-2 with TRBJ1-4; D call uncertain. Trimming took off 2 bases at V and 10 bases at J, with 8 bases between the two ends. The CDR3 is 12 amino acids. Germline V gene data show CDR1 as SGHTA and CDR2 as FQGNSA. CDR3 DNA sequence: TGTGCCAGCAGCTTATACACGGGAAAACTGTTTTTT. It specifies CASSLYTGKLFF.

The CDR3 is CASSSLPRPELFF. CDR3 coding DNA: TGTGCCAGCAGCTCACTCCCCCGTCCGGAGCTGTTTTTT. The V gene is TRBV5-6, the J gene TRBJ2-2, with D hard to call. The germline V gene encodes CDR1 SGHDT and CDR2 YYEEEE. Trimming left V 3 bases short and J 10 bases short, with 13 bases between. The CDR3 runs 13 residues.

This clonotype was observed many times. This chain joins TRBV6-2 or TRBV6-3 and TRBJ1-1, with D hard to call. The CDR3 length is 12 residues. The germline gives CDR1 MNHEY, CDR2 SVGEGT. V lost 6 bases and J 5 bases, leaving 10 bases between the germline ends. The CDR3 sequence is CASSLRWTEAFF. CDR3 coding DNA: TGTGCCAGCAGCCTACGGTGGACTGAAGCTTTCTTT.

This clonotype was counted only a few times. V gene TRBV19 combines with J gene TRBJ1-1, with D possibly being TRBD1 (6 bases). Germline V gives CDR1 LNHDA, CDR2 SQIVND (reference sequence). The CDR3 runs to 15 residues. V was pared by 1 base and J by 0 bases, with 9 bases between. The CDR3 region is CASSIGQVMNTEAFF. The CDR3 nucleotides are TGTGCCAGTAGTATAGGACAGGTAATGAACACTGAAGCTTTCTTT.

This clonotype was found many times. The V call is TRBV5-1, the J call TRBJ1-2; a weak D match, TRBD1 (5 bases). With 4 bases removed from V and 8 bases from J, the gap between germline ends came to 18 bases. Germline V gives CDR1 SGHRS, CDR2 YFSETQ. This CDR3 is 14 amino acids long. CDR3 in DNA: TGCGCCAGCAGCCCCCGTACAGGCGGCCCCGGCTACACCTTC. It codes for CASSPRTGGPGYTF.

This clonotype was found many times. This sequence joins TRBV5-4 and TRBJ2-1, with 11 bases aligning to TRBD1. Germline CDR1 is SGHNT and CDR2 is YYREEE (reference sequence). The trim removed 4 bases at V and 6 bases at J, leaving 6 bases unmatched. CDR3 length: 15 residues. In nucleotides, the CDR3 is TGTGCCAGCAGCCCCGGGACAGGGGGACCCAATGAGCAGTTCTTC. Translation: CASSPGTGGPNEQFF.

Many counts were recorded for this clonotype. The V and J genes are TRBV5-1 and TRBJ1-1; no definite D call. V was pared by 0 bases and J by 5 bases, with 14 bases between. Per the germline V gene, CDR1 is SGHRS and CDR2 is YFSETQ. This CDR3 has 15 amino acids. The CDR3 region has the DNA TGCGCCAGCAGCTTGGCCACGGGGTCGGGGACTGAAGCTTTCTTT. Translated, it gives CASSLATGSGTEAFF.

The table lists this clonotype with many counts. This chain uses TRBV20-1 with TRBJ1-6; tentatively, D is TRBD1 (5 bases). With 6 bases removed from V and 8 bases from J, the gap between germline ends came to 20 bases. Germline-derived CDR1 and CDR2 are DFQATT and SNEGSKA (reference sequence). The CDR3 spans 15 residues. The CDR3 coding sequence is TGCAGTGCCAAACCCCGGAGGGACGGAGATTCACCCCTCCACTTT. Translation gives CSAKPRRDGDSPLHF.

The CDR3 DNA sequence: TGTGCCAGCAGCCATACCCAAAGGAGGGGCCCAGATACGCAGTATTTT. Amino acids: CASSHTQRRGPDTQYF. J is TRBJ2-3 and V is TRBV3-1, with D possibly being TRBD2 (6 bases). Trimming removed 3 bases at V and 4 bases at J, with 17 bases between. The CDR3 sequence is 16 residues long. Germline loops: CDR1 LGHDT, CDR2 YNNKEL (reference sequence).

This clonotype was recorded at least ten times. The chain links TRBV27 to TRBJ2-2; D is possibly TRBD1 (6 bases). Germline-derived CDR1 and CDR2 are MNHEY and SMNVEV (reference sequence). The CDR3 is 15 residues long. The ends were cut back, 5 bases at V and 6 bases at J, with 16 bases in the middle. The DNA for the CDR3 is TGTGCCAGCAGTACAGGGATCCGAAAGGCCGGGGAGCTGTTTTTT. This encodes CASSTGIRKAGELFF.

This clonotype has ten or more counts. The V and J genes are TRBV7-2 and TRBJ1-3; D is unresolved. This CDR3 is 14 amino acids long. Trimming stripped 3 bases from V and 1 base from J, with 7 bases between. Germline CDR1 reads SGHTA; CDR2 reads FQGNSA. CDR3 DNA sequence: TGTGCCAGCAGCTTTTATGTTTCTGGAAACACCATATATTTT. Its protein is CASSFYVSGNTIYF.